This is a list of T cell receptor beta chains from one sample in a study of blood T cell repertoires in COVID-19. Repertoires were generated with immunoSEQ multiplex PCR, while TCRdb's copy carries only in-frame clones and drops some. The sample has around 230,000 clones; 83% are singletons. Sequenced input: peripheral blood. The receptors stem from a woman aged 70-85 years with active or convalescent COVID-19. Each CDR3 is given with its conserved first and last residue. D genes are given only for firm matches. Part of the rows lack a size; the others show once, few, many or a class for expanded clones.

v_gene: TRBV9; d_gene: TRBD1; j_gene: TRBJ2-6; abundance: .; CDR3nt: TGTGCCTCCCACCCGGACAGGGAAGGCACTGGGGCCAACGTCCTGACTTTC; CDR3aa: CASHPDREGTGANVLTF
v_gene: TRBV19; d_gene: .; j_gene: TRBJ1-1; abundance: .; CDR3nt: TGTGCCAGTAGTATTCGACTTTACACTGAAGCTTTCTTT; CDR3aa: CASSIRLYTEAFF
v_gene: TRBV6-5; d_gene: .; j_gene: TRBJ2-7; abundance: .; CDR3nt: TGTGCCATCAAGGGGTTATTCTACGAGCAGTACTTC; CDR3aa: CAIKGLFYEQYF
v_gene: TRBV5-1; d_gene: TRBD2; j_gene: TRBJ2-7; abundance: once; CDR3nt: TGCGCCAGCAGCCTGGGGCTTAGTAGCGGGAGTATCCCCATAATCTACGAGCAGTACTTC; CDR3aa: CASSLGLSSGSIPIIYEQYF
v_gene: TRBV6-4; d_gene: .; j_gene: TRBJ1-3; abundance: .; CDR3nt: TGTGCCAGCAGTGACAGAGTCGGGTCGTCTGGAAACACCATATATTTT; CDR3aa: CASSDRVGSSGNTIYF
v_gene: TRBV5-1; d_gene: .; j_gene: TRBJ2-3; abundance: .; CDR3nt: TGCGCCAGCACCCTTGGGGGGAAAAGCACAGATACGCAGTATTTT; CDR3aa: CASTLGGKSTDTQYF
v_gene: TRBV3-1/TRBV3-2; d_gene: .; j_gene: TRBJ1-2; abundance: .; CDR3nt: TGTGCCAGCAGCCAAGATTACGGAGGGTCCGGTGGCTACACCTTC; CDR3aa: CASSQDYGGSGGYTF
v_gene: TRBV18; d_gene: .; j_gene: TRBJ2-7; abundance: .; CDR3nt: TGTGCCAGCTCCGAGGTCGTAGCGGCCTACGAGCAGTACTTC; CDR3aa: CASSEVVAAYEQYF
v_gene: TRBV6-2/TRBV6-3; d_gene: .; j_gene: TRBJ1-2; abundance: .; CDR3nt: TGTGCCAGCAGTCAGAACGGGGGAGGTGGCTACACCTTC; CDR3aa: CASSQNGGGGYTF
v_gene: TRBV7-6; d_gene: TRBD1; j_gene: TRBJ1-4; abundance: .; CDR3nt: TGTGCCAGCAGCCCAAACAGGGGGGCCCAGGAAAAACTGTTTTTT; CDR3aa: CASSPNRGAQEKLFF
v_gene: TRBV7-8; d_gene: .; j_gene: TRBJ1-2; abundance: once; CDR3nt: TGTGCCAGCAGCCCACGGAAGGGGAATGGCTACACCTTC; CDR3aa: CASSPRKGNGYTF
v_gene: TRBV27; d_gene: .; j_gene: TRBJ2-6; abundance: .; CDR3nt: TGTGCCAGGTGGTCCTCTCGGGTCTCTGGGGCCAACGTCCTGACTTTC; CDR3aa: CARWSSRVSGANVLTF
v_gene: TRBV4-3; d_gene: TRBD1; j_gene: TRBJ2-7; abundance: .; CDR3nt: TGCGCCAGCAGCCAAGAGTCTTTTGGGACAGGACGTTCCTACGAGCAGTACTTC; CDR3aa: CASSQESFGTGRSYEQYF
v_gene: TRBV27; d_gene: TRBD2; j_gene: TRBJ2-3; abundance: .; CDR3nt: TGTGCCAGCAGCGTCGGACTAGCCGGGTTGATAGATACGCAGTATTTT; CDR3aa: CASSVGLAGLIDTQYF
v_gene: TRBV5-4; d_gene: TRBD2; j_gene: TRBJ2-7; abundance: .; CDR3nt: TGTGCCAGCAGCTATCCAGCGGGAAGTAACTACGAGCAGTACTTC; CDR3aa: CASSYPAGSNYEQYF
v_gene: TRBV5-8; d_gene: TRBD1; j_gene: TRBJ1-4; abundance: .; CDR3nt: TGTGCCAGCAGCACCGGACAGGGCTCTAATGAAAAACTGTTTTTT; CDR3aa: CASSTGQGSNEKLFF
v_gene: TRBV9; d_gene: TRBD1; j_gene: TRBJ1-6; abundance: .; CDR3nt: TGTGCCAGCAGCGAGGACAGGGGCGTCTATAATTCACCCCTCCACTTT; CDR3aa: CASSEDRGVYNSPLHF
v_gene: TRBV10-3; d_gene: TRBD1; j_gene: TRBJ1-1; abundance: once; CDR3nt: TGTGCCAGCCGCCGGGACAGCATAGTCATGAACACTGAAGCTTTCTTT; CDR3aa: CASRRDSIVMNTEAFF
v_gene: TRBV7-9; d_gene: .; j_gene: TRBJ2-5; abundance: .; CDR3nt: TGTGCCAGCAGCTTTCGGCAGGGTCCCCAAGAGACCCAGTACTTC; CDR3aa: CASSFRQGPQETQYF
v_gene: TRBV3-1/TRBV3-2; d_gene: .; j_gene: TRBJ2-7; abundance: .; CDR3nt: TGTGCCAGCAGCCAAGAACAGGGTTCCTACGAGCAGTACTTC; CDR3aa: CASSQEQGSYEQYF
v_gene: TRBV5-4; d_gene: .; j_gene: TRBJ2-1; abundance: .; CDR3nt: TGTGCCAGCAGCCAGGGGGGACTCTCCTACAATGAGCAGTTCTTC; CDR3aa: CASSQGGLSYNEQFF
v_gene: TRBV5-1; d_gene: .; j_gene: TRBJ2-1; abundance: .; CDR3nt: TGCGCCAGCAGGAGACAACAGGGATCCCTCAATGAGCAGTTCTTC; CDR3aa: CASRRQQGSLNEQFF
v_gene: TRBV3-1/TRBV3-2; d_gene: TRBD1; j_gene: TRBJ1-3; abundance: few; CDR3nt: TGTGCCAGCAGGGATACAGGGGGCACTGGAAACACCATATATTTT; CDR3aa: CASRDTGGTGNTIYF
v_gene: TRBV30; d_gene: .; j_gene: TRBJ2-1; abundance: .; CDR3nt: TGTGCCTGGAGTGTACTCGGGATCGTCTACAATGAGCAGTTCTTC; CDR3aa: CAWSVLGIVYNEQFF
v_gene: TRBV3-1/TRBV3-2; d_gene: .; j_gene: TRBJ2-7; abundance: .; CDR3nt: TGTGCCAGCAGCCAAGATTACTGGTACGGCGAGCAGTACTTC; CDR3aa: CASSQDYWYGEQYF
v_gene: TRBV5-4; d_gene: .; j_gene: TRBJ1-3; abundance: .; CDR3nt: TGTGCCAGCAGCTGGCGGGGATTATCCTCTGGAAACACCATATATTTT; CDR3aa: CASSWRGLSSGNTIYF
v_gene: TRBV4-1; d_gene: TRBD2; j_gene: TRBJ2-1; abundance: .; CDR3nt: TGCGCCAGCAGCCATCACGAGGGGCTAGCGGGTGGCGTTGAGTTCTTC; CDR3aa: CASSHHEGLAGGVEFF
v_gene: TRBV23-1; d_gene: .; j_gene: TRBJ1-2; abundance: few; CDR3nt: TGCGCCAGCAGTCAACCGACTAGGCCAGGGCTTCGCTATGGCTACACCTTC; CDR3aa: CASSQPTRPGLRYGYTF
v_gene: TRBV7-9; d_gene: TRBD1; j_gene: TRBJ1-2; abundance: once; CDR3nt: TGTGCCAGCAGCTTCCCGGACAGGGGGCCAGGTGGCTACACCTTC; CDR3aa: CASSFPDRGPGGYTF
v_gene: TRBV9; d_gene: .; j_gene: TRBJ2-3; abundance: once; CDR3nt: TGTGCCAGCAGCGCCATCAGCACAGATACGCAGTATTTT; CDR3aa: CASSAISTDTQYF
v_gene: TRBV9; d_gene: TRBD2; j_gene: TRBJ2-3; abundance: .; CDR3nt: TGTGCCAGCAGCCTAATCCACCCTCAACTAGCGGGGAGCACAGATACGCAGTATTTT; CDR3aa: CASSLIHPQLAGSTDTQYF
v_gene: TRBV21-1; d_gene: .; j_gene: TRBJ2-7; abundance: .; CDR3nt: TGTGCCAGCAGCAAAGGGGCAGCACCGGGACTAGTTTCTTACGAGCAGTACTTC; CDR3aa: CASSKGAAPGLVSYEQYF
v_gene: TRBV19; d_gene: TRBD1; j_gene: TRBJ2-7; abundance: .; CDR3nt: TGTGCCAGTAGGGACAGGGCCGGGACCTACGAGCAGTACTTC; CDR3aa: CASRDRAGTYEQYF
v_gene: TRBV5-1; d_gene: .; j_gene: TRBJ1-2; abundance: once; CDR3nt: TGCGCCAGCAACTACGATCCAATGACTGAGAACTATGGCTACACCTTC; CDR3aa: CASNYDPMTENYGYTF
v_gene: TRBV3-1/TRBV3-2; d_gene: .; j_gene: TRBJ1-2; abundance: .; CDR3nt: TGTGCCAGCAGCCAAGCCGGGAGGAACTATGGCTACACCTTC; CDR3aa: CASSQAGRNYGYTF
v_gene: TRBV6-5; d_gene: TRBD1; j_gene: TRBJ2-5; abundance: .; CDR3nt: TGTGCCAGCAGTTATCAAACCCAGGGGGCGGGAGAGACCCAGTACTTC; CDR3aa: CASSYQTQGAGETQYF
v_gene: TRBV4-1; d_gene: .; j_gene: TRBJ1-3; abundance: .; CDR3nt: TGCGCCAGCAGCCACCCCACGGGGGGCGGAAACACCATATATTTT; CDR3aa: CASSHPTGGGNTIYF
v_gene: TRBV7-9; d_gene: .; j_gene: TRBJ2-7; abundance: .; CDR3nt: TGTGCCAGCAGCTTAACCGGGGGGCGGTACGAGCAGTACTTC; CDR3aa: CASSLTGGRYEQYF
v_gene: TRBV6-1; d_gene: .; j_gene: TRBJ1-2; abundance: .; CDR3nt: TGTGCCAGCAGTGAGAGGGGGTCGAACTATGGCTACACCTTC; CDR3aa: CASSERGSNYGYTF
v_gene: TRBV30; d_gene: .; j_gene: TRBJ1-1; abundance: .; CDR3nt: TGTGCCTGGAGTACAGGGCCCCCCTCGGCTTTCTTT; CDR3aa: CAWSTGPPSAFF
v_gene: TRBV19; d_gene: .; j_gene: TRBJ1-2; abundance: .; CDR3nt: TGTGCCAGTAGTCCACCCACGGGAGGGTCCCACAACTATGGCTACACCTTC; CDR3aa: CASSPPTGGSHNYGYTF
v_gene: TRBV28; d_gene: .; j_gene: TRBJ2-5; abundance: .; CDR3nt: TGTGCCAGCGGGGGGTTCCAAGAGACCCAGTACTTC; CDR3aa: CASGGFQETQYF
v_gene: TRBV4-3; d_gene: TRBD1; j_gene: TRBJ1-2; abundance: .; CDR3nt: TGCGCCAGCAGGGGAAACAGGGGCAACTATGGCTACACCTTC; CDR3aa: CASRGNRGNYGYTF
v_gene: TRBV2; d_gene: .; j_gene: TRBJ2-1; abundance: once; CDR3nt: TGTGCCAGCAGTGTGGTGGGGCGGGGGCATGAGCAGTTCTTC; CDR3aa: CASSVVGRGHEQFF
v_gene: TRBV19; d_gene: TRBD1; j_gene: TRBJ1-2; abundance: .; CDR3nt: TGTGCCAGTAGTATCGGTTGGCAGGGGGCGTCCGGCTACACCTTC; CDR3aa: CASSIGWQGASGYTF
v_gene: TRBV5-5; d_gene: .; j_gene: TRBJ1-3; abundance: once; CDR3nt: TGTGCCAGCAGCTTGGCCCACTTCTCTGGAAACACCATATATTTT; CDR3aa: CASSLAHFSGNTIYF
v_gene: TRBV7-9; d_gene: TRBD1; j_gene: TRBJ1-4; abundance: .; CDR3nt: TGTGCCAGCAGCGAATTACAGGGGGAGGAAAAACTGTTTTTT; CDR3aa: CASSELQGEEKLFF
v_gene: TRBV5-1; d_gene: TRBD2; j_gene: TRBJ2-3; abundance: few; CDR3nt: TGCGCCAGCAGCTTGGGTGCTAGCGGAGTCAATACGCAGTATTTT; CDR3aa: CASSLGASGVNTQYF
v_gene: TRBV25-1; d_gene: .; j_gene: TRBJ1-6; abundance: .; CDR3nt: TGTGCCAGCAGTGAATTCTCAGGGAGGGAATCCTATAATTCACCCCTCCACTTT; CDR3aa: CASSEFSGRESYNSPLHF
v_gene: TRBV18; d_gene: .; j_gene: TRBJ2-5; abundance: .; CDR3nt: TGTGCCAGCTCACCAATGGAACGGGCGGGAGAGACCCAGTACTTC; CDR3aa: CASSPMERAGETQYF
v_gene: TRBV20-1; d_gene: TRBD2; j_gene: TRBJ2-7; abundance: .; CDR3nt: TGCAGTGCTAGTAACATAGCGGGATCAACCTACGAGCAGTACTTC; CDR3aa: CSASNIAGSTYEQYF
v_gene: TRBV5-1; d_gene: TRBD1; j_gene: TRBJ2-2; abundance: .; CDR3nt: TGCGCCAGCAGCTACCCCGAGGACAGGGGGCGCGTCACCGGGGAGCTGTTTTTT; CDR3aa: CASSYPEDRGRVTGELFF
v_gene: TRBV6-2/TRBV6-3; d_gene: TRBD1; j_gene: TRBJ1-2; abundance: .; CDR3nt: TGTGCCAGCAGTCCGACAGGGGACTATGGCTACACCTTC; CDR3aa: CASSPTGDYGYTF
v_gene: TRBV30; d_gene: TRBD2; j_gene: TRBJ2-7; abundance: .; CDR3nt: TGTGCCTGGGTGGGACTAGCGGGAGAGGTGCAGTACTTC; CDR3aa: CAWVGLAGEVQYF
v_gene: TRBV5-1; d_gene: TRBD2; j_gene: TRBJ2-7; abundance: .; CDR3nt: TGCGCCAGCAGCTTGGGCGGGAGTGGTTCCTACGAGCAGTACTTC; CDR3aa: CASSLGGSGSYEQYF